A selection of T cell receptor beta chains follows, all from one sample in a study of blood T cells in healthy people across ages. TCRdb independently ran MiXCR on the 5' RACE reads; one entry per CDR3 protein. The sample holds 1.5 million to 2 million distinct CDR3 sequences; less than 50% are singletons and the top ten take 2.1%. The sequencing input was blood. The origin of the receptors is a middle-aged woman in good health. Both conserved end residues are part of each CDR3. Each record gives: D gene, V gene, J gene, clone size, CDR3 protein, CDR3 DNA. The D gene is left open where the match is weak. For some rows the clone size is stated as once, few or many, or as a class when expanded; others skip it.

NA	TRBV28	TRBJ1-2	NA	CASYYYGRNAGRGYTF	TGTGCCAGCTACTATTATGGCAGGAATGCAGGTCGAGGCTACACCTTC
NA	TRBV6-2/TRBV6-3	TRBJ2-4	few	CASSSVDILAKNIQYF	TGTGCCAGCAGTTCCGTGGACATTTTAGCCAAAAACATTCAGTACTTC
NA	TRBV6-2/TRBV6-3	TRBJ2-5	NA	CASSSQLETQYF	TGTGCCAGCAGTTCCCAACTGGAGACCCAGTACTTC
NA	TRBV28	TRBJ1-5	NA	CASKIQVNSNQPQHF	TGTGCCAGCAAAATACAGGTCAACAGCAATCAGCCCCAGCATTTT
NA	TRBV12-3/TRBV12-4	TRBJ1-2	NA	CAIDEAGDDNDNYGYTF	TGTGCCATCGACGAGGCCGGAGACGACAACGATAACTATGGCTACACCTTC
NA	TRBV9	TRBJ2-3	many	CASSVLLTDTQYF	TGTGCCAGCAGCGTATTACTCACAGATACGCAGTATTTT
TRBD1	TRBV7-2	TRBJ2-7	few	CASTLQGTYEQYF	TGTGCCAGCACCCTACAGGGGACCTACGAGCAGTACTTC
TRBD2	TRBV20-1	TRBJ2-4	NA	CSAGRGDRRAKNIQYF	TGCAGTGCCGGTCGGGGGGATAGGAGGGCCAAAAACATTCAGTACTTC
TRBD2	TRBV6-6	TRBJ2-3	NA	CAYRPGGADTQYF	TGTGCCTACCGGCCCGGGGGGGCAGATACGCAGTATTTT
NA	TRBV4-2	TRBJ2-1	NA	CASSQGEEQFF	TGTGCCAGCAGCCAAGGGGAAGAGCAGTTCTTC
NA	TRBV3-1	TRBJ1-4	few	CASEHRGEKLFF	TGTGCCAGTGAACACCGAGGCGAAAAACTGTTTTTT
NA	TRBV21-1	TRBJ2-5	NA	CASSHPTSAKETQYF	TGTGCCAGCAGCCACCCTACTAGCGCGAAAGAGACCCAGTACTTC
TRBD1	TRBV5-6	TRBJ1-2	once	CASSSDRGAGLGYTF	TGTGCCAGCAGCTCGGACAGGGGCGCTGGTCTTGGCTACACCTTC
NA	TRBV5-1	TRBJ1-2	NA	CASSWGGTDFNYGYTF	TGCGCCAGCAGCTGGGGCGGGACCGACTTCAACTATGGCTACACCTTC
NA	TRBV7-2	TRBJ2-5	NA	CASSLVMWAQETQYF	TGTGCCAGCAGCTTAGTTATGTGGGCCCAAGAGACCCAGTACTTC
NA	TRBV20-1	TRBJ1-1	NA	CSAARVTEAFF	TGCAGTGCTGCTAGGGTGACTGAAGCTTTCTTT
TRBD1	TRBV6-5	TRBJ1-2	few	CASRDRAYGYTF	TGTGCCAGCAGAGACAGGGCTTACGGCTACACCTTC
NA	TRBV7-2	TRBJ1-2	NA	CASSLGGTLRNYGYTF	TGTGCCAGCAGCTTAGGGGGGACATTGAGAAACTATGGCTACACCTTC
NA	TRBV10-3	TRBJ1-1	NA	CAISQDTSTEAFF	TGTGCCATCAGTCAAGACACGAGCACTGAAGCTTTCTTT
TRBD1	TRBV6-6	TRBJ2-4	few	CASSSGGAENIQYF	TGTGCCAGCAGTTCAGGGGGCGCAGAAAACATTCAGTACTTC
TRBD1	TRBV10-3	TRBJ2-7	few	CAISESGTGGLTSYEQYF	TGTGCCATCAGTGAATCGGGGACAGGGGGCTTAACCTCCTACGAGCAGTACTTC
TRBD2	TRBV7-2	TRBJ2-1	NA	CASSRGGSNNEQFF	TGTGCCAGCTCACGGGGGGGCTCGAACAATGAGCAGTTCTTC
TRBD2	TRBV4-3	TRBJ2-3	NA	CASSLTLPFTSGRDTQYF	TGCGCCAGCAGCCTTACCCTACCCTTTACTAGCGGGCGAGATACGCAGTATTTT
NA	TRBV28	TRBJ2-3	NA	CASSPPGRTTQYF	TGTGCCAGCAGTCCCCCGGGGCGCACTACGCAGTATTTT
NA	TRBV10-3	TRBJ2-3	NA	CAIMRGDTGTDTQYF	TGTGCCATCATGAGGGGGGACACGGGCACCGATACGCAGTATTTT
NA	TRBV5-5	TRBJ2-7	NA	CASSPRERGLFYEQYF	TGTGCCAGCAGCCCCCGGGAACGGGGGCTGTTCTACGAGCAGTACTTC
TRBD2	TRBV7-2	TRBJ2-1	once	CASRTASGTGGNEQFF	TGTGCCAGCAGGACTGCTAGCGGGACTGGGGGGAATGAGCAGTTCTTC
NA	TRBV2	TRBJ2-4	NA	CASYFVGTAKNIQYF	TGTGCCAGCTATTTTGTTGGGACAGCCAAAAACATTCAGTACTTC
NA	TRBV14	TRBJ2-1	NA	CASKTGSPLSGNEQFF	TGTGCCAGCAAAACCGGGTCGCCCCTAAGCGGCAATGAGCAGTTCTTC
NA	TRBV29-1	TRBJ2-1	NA	CSVWVRYNEQFF	TGCAGCGTTTGGGTGCGGTACAATGAGCAGTTCTTC
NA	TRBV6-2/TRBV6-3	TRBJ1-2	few	CASRPLVGNYGYTF	TGTGCCAGCAGGCCCCTTGTTGGAAACTATGGCTACACCTTC
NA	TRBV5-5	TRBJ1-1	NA	CASSGGPMNTEAFF	TGTGCCAGCAGCGGGGGACCGATGAACACTGAAGCTTTCTTT
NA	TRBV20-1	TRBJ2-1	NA	CSAREDNLIEQFF	TGCAGTGCTAGAGAGGACAACCTGATTGAGCAGTTCTTC
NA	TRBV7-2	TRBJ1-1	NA	CASSLDGGSTEAFF	TGTGCCAGCAGCTTAGATGGGGGAAGCACTGAAGCTTTCTTT
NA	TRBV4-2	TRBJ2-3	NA	CASSQAGDSSTDTQYF	TGTGCCAGCAGCCAGGCGGGGGACAGTAGCACAGATACGCAGTATTTT
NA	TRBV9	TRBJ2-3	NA	CASSVEGSSPSTDTQYF	TGTGCCAGCAGCGTAGAAGGGTCTAGCCCCAGCACAGATACGCAGTATTTT
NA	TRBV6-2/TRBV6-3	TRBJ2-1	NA	CASRPHGLNEQFF	TGTGCCAGCAGGCCTCACGGCCTCAATGAGCAGTTCTTC
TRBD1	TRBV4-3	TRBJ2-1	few	CASSQFPGGHYNEQFF	TGCGCCAGCAGCCAGTTCCCAGGGGGCCACTACAATGAGCAGTTCTTC
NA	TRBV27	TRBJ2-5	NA	CASSPWSRETQYF	TGTGCCAGCAGTCCCTGGAGTCGGGAGACCCAGTACTTC
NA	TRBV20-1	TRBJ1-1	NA	CSVGGGGTGGNTEAFF	TGCAGTGTCGGGGGTGGGGGCACGGGAGGGAACACTGAAGCTTTCTTT
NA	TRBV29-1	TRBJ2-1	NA	CSVSRVGGNEQFF	TGCAGCGTTTCTAGAGTTGGGGGAAATGAGCAGTTCTTC
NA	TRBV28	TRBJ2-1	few	CASRGVEPLQSNEQFF	TGTGCCAGCAGGGGCGTAGAGCCCCTACAGTCCAATGAGCAGTTCTTC
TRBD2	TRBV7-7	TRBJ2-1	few	CASSLEPAGGYNEQFF	TGTGCTAGCAGCTTAGAACCAGCGGGGGGCTACAATGAGCAGTTCTTC
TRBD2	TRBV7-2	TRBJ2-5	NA	CASSFWSGTSGEETQYF	TGTGCCAGCAGCTTTTGGAGCGGGACTAGCGGGGAAGAGACCCAGTACTTC
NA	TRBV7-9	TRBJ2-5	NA	CASSLGSGGPRETQYF	TGTGCCAGCAGCTTGGGTTCGGGGGGCCCACGGGAGACCCAGTACTTC
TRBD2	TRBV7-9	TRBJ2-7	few	CASSLAASGRYEQYF	TGTGCCAGCAGCTTAGCGGCTAGCGGAAGATACGAGCAGTACTTC
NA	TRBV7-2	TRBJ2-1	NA	CASSFETSRGEQFF	TGTGCCAGCAGCTTTGAAACTAGCAGGGGTGAGCAGTTCTTC
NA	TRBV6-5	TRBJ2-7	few	CASSYQGVEQYF	TGTGCCAGCAGTTACCAAGGGGTCGAGCAGTACTTC
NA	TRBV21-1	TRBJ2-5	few	CASPTGKETQYF	TGTGCCAGCCCAACAGGGAAGGAGACCCAGTACTTC
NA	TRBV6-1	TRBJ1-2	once	CASSERLGFYGYTF	TGTGCCAGCAGTGAACGTTTAGGGTTCTATGGCTACACCTTC
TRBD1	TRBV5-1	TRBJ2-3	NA	CASSPRTPGTGLTDTQYF	TGCGCCAGCAGCCCAAGGACTCCCGGGACAGGGCTCACAGATACGCAGTATTTT
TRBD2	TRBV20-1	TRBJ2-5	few	CSGPLAEETQYF	TGCAGTGGGCCACTAGCGGAAGAGACCCAGTACTTC
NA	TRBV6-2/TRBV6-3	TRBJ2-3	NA	CASSYGRTLSTDTQYF	TGTGCCAGCAGTTACGGCAGAACACTATCCACAGATACGCAGTATTTT
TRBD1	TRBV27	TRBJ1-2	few	CASSFRDSHGYTF	TGTGCCAGCAGTTTCCGGGACAGCCATGGCTACACCTTC